A single sample gave rise to the 2 T cell receptor beta chains below, sequenced in a study of Ad26.COV2.S vaccination and SARS-CoV-2 variants. Here immunoSEQ multiplex PCR was the method, and the copy in TCRdb shows in-frame clones only, minus some. The profile shows about 390,000 clones, about 85% of them singletons. Treatment described: some 20 received Ad26.COV2.S at low or high dose, single or two shots; roughly five received placebo; per-sample allocation not given. Sampling happened 63 days after the first vaccine or placebo injection. The sequenced sample was peripheral blood, obtained in a trial of Ad26.COV2.S vaccine versus placebo. These receptors originate from a person between 18 and 65 years old who received the Ad26.COV2.S COVID-19 vaccine or a placebo.

The genes are TRBV27 and TRBJ1-2; 7 bases fit TRBD1. Germline values: CDR1 MNHEY, CDR2 SMNVEV (reference sequence). The CDR3 spans 18 residues. The trim removed 6 bases at V and 3 bases at J, leaving 19 bases unmatched. This CDR3 is CASSLGGQSKAAHYGYTF. In DNA, the CDR3 is TGTGCCAGCAGCTTAGGGGGACAGTCAAAGGCGGCACACTATGGCTACACCTTC.

V and J are TRBV9 and TRBJ2-2; no reliable D call. CDR1 and CDR2 from the germline V gene are SGDLS and YYNGEE. The V and J ends lost 2 bases and 5 bases respectively, with 16 bases between them. CDR3 length equals 16 residues. The CDR3 protein is CASSVDMGMGTGELFF. CDR3 in DNA: TGTGCCAGCAGCGTTGATATGGGTATGGGTACCGGGGAGCTGTTTTTT.